This T cell receptor (beta chain) was documented in a study of blood T cell repertoires in COVID-19. About the research overall: Samples of COVID-19 (acute and convalescent) were obtained from the United States, Italy and Spain. Sources were T cells, B-cell-depleted T cells, or PBMCs; the material itself was cDNA or gDNA.

TCRdb's table, derived via immunoSEQ multiplex PCR, lists solely in-frame clones and lacks some. The sample holds some 110,000 clones, about 86% seen once. This clone was counted once. Germline trimming cut 2 bases from V and 2 bases from J; bases unmatched to any gene: 9. The CDR3 runs 17 residues. Looked up from germline, CDR1 is MNHEY and CDR2 is SMNVEV (reference sequence). This TCR was sampled from a woman of 80 years or more with active or convalescent COVID-19. This chain links TRBV27 with TRBJ2-3, with 8 bases identical to TRBD1. Sequenced: peripheral blood. The CDR3 DNA reads TGTGCCAGCAGTTTAAGGCAGGGGGCCTTCTCCACAGATACGCAGTATTTT. Translating gives CASSLRQGAFSTDTQYF.